These T cell receptor beta chains were read from a single sample in a study of blood T cell repertoires in COVID-19. Sequencing was performed with immunoSEQ multiplex PCR; in TCRdb, only in-frame clones are kept and a portion is missing. The table shows hundreds of thousands of clones, with about 88% occurring only once. The specimen sequenced was PBMCs or T cells enriched from blood (not recorded which). These receptor sequences come from a woman between 50 and 59 years old who had recovered from COVID-19. CDR3s include the opening cysteine and the closing phenylalanine or tryptophan. D genes are given only for firm matches. Some rows have no size entry. The others give once, few or many, or a class for an expanded clone.

d_call,clone_size,j_call,v_call,cdr3_nt,cdr3_aa
NA,few,TRBJ1-2,TRBV28,TGTGCCACACTGCGGTATGGCTACACCTTC,CATLRYGYTF
NA,NA,TRBJ2-1,TRBV5-6,TGTGCCAGCAGCTTAGGGGTGACCTACAATGAGCAGTTCTTC,CASSLGVTYNEQFF
TRBD1,NA,TRBJ2-3,TRBV28,TGTGCCAGCACGGCCACTCCGGGACAGAACACAGATACGCAGTATTTT,CASTATPGQNTDTQYF
TRBD1,once,TRBJ1-4,TRBV7-9,TGTGCCAGCAGCCCTCGGACAGGGGCTAATGAAAAACTGTTTTTT,CASSPRTGANEKLFF
NA,NA,TRBJ2-2,TRBV28,TGTGCCAGCGAAACAGGGACCAACACCGGGGAGCTGTTTTTT,CASETGTNTGELFF
NA,few,TRBJ1-5,TRBV4-1,TGCGCCAGCAGCCAAGGGAGGCCAGTAAGCAATCAGCCCCAGCATTTT,CASSQGRPVSNQPQHF
NA,once,TRBJ1-1,TRBV7-2,TGTGCCAGCAGCTTATTTGAGGGGAACACTGAAGCTTTCTTT,CASSLFEGNTEAFF
TRBD1,NA,TRBJ2-1,TRBV4-3,TGCGCCAGCAGCCAGGACAGGGGGCGCAATGAGCAGTTCTTC,CASSQDRGRNEQFF
TRBD1,NA,TRBJ1-5,TRBV6-4,TGTGCCAGCAGCCTAGAAGGGGGCGGCAATCAGCCCCAGCATTTT,CASSLEGGGNQPQHF
NA,NA,TRBJ1-5,TRBV12-3/TRBV12-4,TGTGCCAGCAGCAAGGGGTCGTGGCAGCCCCAGCATTTT,CASSKGSWQPQHF
TRBD2,NA,TRBJ2-7,TRBV5-5,TGTGCCAGCAGACTAACCGAGACTAGCGGGAGCGGCTACGAGCAGTACTTC,CASRLTETSGSGYEQYF
NA,NA,TRBJ1-5,TRBV30,TGTGCCTGGAGTTCAGGGGCGAATCAGCCCCAGCATTTT,CAWSSGANQPQHF
NA,NA,TRBJ2-7,TRBV4-1,TGCGCCAGCAGCCAAGGCAATGCCGGGACTCGAAGGGAGCAGTACTTC,CASSQGNAGTRREQYF
NA,NA,TRBJ2-1,TRBV27,TGTGCCAGCAGTTCCCGGGTAGCGACCTACAATGAGCAGTTCTTC,CASSSRVATYNEQFF
NA,NA,TRBJ2-3,TRBV19,TGTGCCAGTAGGCCCGGTGGGGACAAGCCAGATACGCAGTATTTT,CASRPGGDKPDTQYF
NA,NA,TRBJ1-1,TRBV28,TGTGCCAGCAGTTTATATTCGGTGTTGAACACTGAAGCTTTCTTT,CASSLYSVLNTEAFF
NA,NA,TRBJ1-1,TRBV28,TGTGCCAGTAACCCGATCAGGGGCACTGAAGCTTTCTTT,CASNPIRGTEAFF
TRBD1,NA,TRBJ2-5,TRBV30,TGTGCCTGGAGTGTATTTGGGACAGCTCAAGAGACCCAGTACTTC,CAWSVFGTAQETQYF
TRBD1,NA,TRBJ1-5,TRBV2,TGTGCCAGCAGTGATAGGACAGGGCGGTATCAGCCCCAGCATTTT,CASSDRTGRYQPQHF
NA,NA,TRBJ2-1,TRBV7-2,TGTGCCAGCAGCTCAGGGCTGGATGAGCAGTTCTTC,CASSSGLDEQFF
NA,NA,TRBJ1-4,TRBV5-4,TGTGCCAGCAGCCTGGCGGGGGGCGGAAGAGAAAAACTGTTTTTT,CASSLAGGGREKLFF
TRBD1,NA,TRBJ1-5,TRBV11-2,TGTGCCAGCAGCCCGGGACAGGGGGCGCATCAGCCCCAGCATTTT,CASSPGQGAHQPQHF
NA,once,TRBJ1-6,TRBV27,TGTGCCAGCAGTCCGAGCCCCGATAATTCACCCCTCCACTTT,CASSPSPDNSPLHF
NA,NA,TRBJ2-7,TRBV4-1,TGCGCCAGCAGCCAAGATCCCGCCGGGTACGAGCAGTACTTC,CASSQDPAGYEQYF
TRBD1,NA,TRBJ2-3,TRBV7-9,TGTGCCAGCAGCACGGACAGGGGGACAGATACGCAGTATTTT,CASSTDRGTDTQYF
NA,NA,TRBJ1-3,TRBV7-2,TGTGCCAGCAGCTTATTCAGTTCTGGAAACACCATATATTTT,CASSLFSSGNTIYF
NA,NA,TRBJ1-1,TRBV19,TGTGCCAGTAGTATCCAGGGCACTGAAGCTTTCTTT,CASSIQGTEAFF
NA,NA,TRBJ1-5,TRBV12-3/TRBV12-4,TGTGCCAGCAGCTCACAGGGTGGTCAGCCCCAGCATTTT,CASSSQGGQPQHF
NA,few,TRBJ1-2,TRBV2,TGTGCCAGCAGACCCGGGTCGTCGACAGGTCAAGGCTACACCTTC,CASRPGSSTGQGYTF
NA,NA,TRBJ1-2,TRBV19,TGTGCCAGTGCTCCTCTGGCCCCAAGCGGCTATGGCTACACCTTC,CASAPLAPSGYGYTF
TRBD2,NA,TRBJ2-7,TRBV28,TGTGCCAGCAGTTTCCTGTCGGGAGGCTCCTACGAGCAGTACTTC,CASSFLSGGSYEQYF
NA,NA,TRBJ2-1,TRBV29-1,TGCAGCGTTGGGTTATTTGGGACATCTATGCCCAATGAGCAGTTCTTC,CSVGLFGTSMPNEQFF
NA,NA,TRBJ2-2,TRBV7-2,TGTGCCAGCATCAAATCTGGCGGTACCGGGGAGCTGTTTTTT,CASIKSGGTGELFF
NA,NA,TRBJ1-5,TRBV18,TGTGCCAGCTCACCAGGGGGAGGACAGCCCCAGCATTTT,CASSPGGGQPQHF
TRBD1,once,TRBJ1-6,TRBV4-3,TGCACCAGCAGCCAAGATATCCAGGGGGCTAATTCACCCCTCCACTTT,CTSSQDIQGANSPLHF
TRBD1,NA,TRBJ2-7,TRBV4-3,TGCGCCAGCAGCCAAGGGCGAAGGGGGCTCTCCGAGCAGTACTTC,CASSQGRRGLSEQYF
NA,once,TRBJ1-2,TRBV5-5,TGTGCCAGCAGCTTAGTGGCGGCTAACTATGGCTACACCTTC,CASSLVAANYGYTF
NA,NA,TRBJ2-2,TRBV7-9,TGTGCCAGCAGCTTAACGGGAGTCGGGGAGCTGTTTTTT,CASSLTGVGELFF
NA,NA,TRBJ2-3,TRBV18,TGTGCCAGCTCAGCGGCTAGCACAGATACGCAGTATTTT,CASSAASTDTQYF
TRBD1,NA,TRBJ1-6,TRBV28,TGTGCCAGCAGTCGCGTACAGGGGACGAATTCACCCCTCCACTTT,CASSRVQGTNSPLHF
NA,once,TRBJ2-1,TRBV7-8,TGTGCCAGCAGCTTACCGCCCAGCTCCTACAATGAGCAGTTCTTC,CASSLPPSSYNEQFF
NA,NA,TRBJ2-1,TRBV20-1,TGCAGTGCTAGTGTCTATGAGCAGTTCTTC,CSASVYEQFF
TRBD1,NA,TRBJ1-1,TRBV7-2,TGTGCCAGCAGCACTCGGACAGGGGGCAGGATGAACACTGAAGCTTTCTTT,CASSTRTGGRMNTEAFF
TRBD1,NA,TRBJ2-1,TRBV7-3,TGTGCCAGCAGCTTAACCAGGGGACAGGGGTACAATGAGCAGTTCTTC,CASSLTRGQGYNEQFF
TRBD1,NA,TRBJ1-3,TRBV9,TGTGCCAGCAGCGCAAGGGACAGCAGCTCTGGAAACACCATATATTTT,CASSARDSSSGNTIYF
TRBD1,NA,TRBJ1-1,TRBV5-1,TGCGCCAGCAGCCGGACAGGGGATTTGAACACTGAAGCTTTCTTT,CASSRTGDLNTEAFF
TRBD1,NA,TRBJ1-1,TRBV7-6,TGTGCCAGCAGCTCTGCGGACAGGGACACTGAAGCTTTCTTT,CASSSADRDTEAFF
NA,NA,TRBJ1-5,TRBV6-5,TGTGCCAGCAGTTCAGGTGCCCATCAGCCCCAGCATTTT,CASSSGAHQPQHF
NA,NA,TRBJ2-2,TRBV28,TGTGCCAGCAGGTCGACAGGGAACACCGGGGAGCTGTTTTTT,CASRSTGNTGELFF
TRBD1,NA,TRBJ1-1,TRBV5-1,TGCGCCAGCAGCGCCAGACAGGGGGGAAACACTGAAGCTTTCTTT,CASSARQGGNTEAFF
TRBD2,NA,TRBJ2-3,TRBV6-2/TRBV6-3,TGTGCCAGCAGTGGGCCCGGGACTAGCGGGTCCCCGCGTCACACAGATACGCAGTATTTT,CASSGPGTSGSPRHTDTQYF
NA,NA,TRBJ1-2,TRBV4-1,TGCGCCAGCAGCCAAGATCCCGCACGGGGACTCTATGGCTACACCTTC,CASSQDPARGLYGYTF
NA,NA,TRBJ1-5,TRBV7-9,TGTGCCAGCAGCTCAGGGAATGCCAATCAGCCCCAGCATTTT,CASSSGNANQPQHF